This TCR beta chain was retrieved from a study of blood T cell repertoires in COVID-19 (dated by TCRdb to 2020 to 2021). Regarding the study in general: Samples from collaborators originated in the United States, Italy and Spain and spanned both the acute and convalescent phases of COVID-19. The material from the prospective study consisted of cDNA or gDNA derived from T cells, B-cell-depleted T cells, or PBMCs. Subjects who had been exposed to COVID-19, were actively infected with it, or had recovered from it provided the deeply sampled blood TCRbeta repertoires that made up the dataset. The repertoires were released in a freely available public database meant as a resource for research on the immune response to SARS-CoV-2. Samples came from the ongoing ImmuneRACE study (first 160 participants) plus 1,254 subjects from 6 global collaborators. Nearly every sample came with metadata listing a de-identified subject ID, COVID-19 status, age in years and sex. Where HLA class I and class II types were available, the types were taken from metadata supplied by the sample provider, not from assay-based typing. Study-level results and caveats: Clinical and demographic metadata were provided uncurated, with the amount varying by source and participant.

From a lookup of the germline V gene, CDR1 and CDR2 are SGHRS and YFSETQ. The CDR3 starts with the cysteine, ends with the phenylalanine, and has 16 residues. The CDR3 DNA has 48 bases and is translated from base 1. Ends trimmed: V by 0 bases, J by 7 bases; bases unmatched to a gene: 11. In the prospective study, participants were roughly 18 to 90 years old, resided in 24 geographic areas of the United States, and were enrolled through a virtual design. In the prospective study, participants were assigned to cohorts based on the clinical history participants reported in a screening survey and a study questionnaire. Recovered participants in ImmuneRACE Cohort 3 were defined as having two consecutive negative NP/OP PCR tests, clearance from a healthcare professional, or resolution of symptoms. Each participant in the prospective study had whole blood, serum and a nasopharyngeal or oropharyngeal swab collected by mobile phlebotomists. Additional blood draws and questionnaires over an approximately two-month period could optionally be provided by prospective study participants. Before DNA extraction, blood samples from the prospective study were shipped at room temperature or frozen.

TCRbeta CDR3 regions were amplified from genomic DNA using the immunoSEQ Assay, a bias-controlled multiplex PCR. Regarding the original processing steps: The number of nucleated cells in each sample was estimated by amplification of reference gene primers within the assay. To quantify the absolute abundance of each unique TCRbeta CDR3 rearrangement, sequence reads were collapsed and filtered. For each sample, productive Simpson clonality was calculated as the square root of Simpson's diversity index across productive rearrangements. TCRdb retrieved this table from immuneACCESS and kept in-frame rearrangements only. Not all clones are present; in checked studies, unresolved V genes account for under half, and no reason is known for the remainder. The V and J calls and clone size come from that table; D and trimming were worked out from the DNA. Here the sample has about 380,000 clones; 87% occur a single time. Approximately 1.2% of the sample rests with the top ten.

For this clone: What this receptor recognizes is not known. Base-call qualities are not available, and no considerably larger clone is one nucleotide away.

Sequenced material: PBMCs or T cells enriched from blood (not recorded which). This receptor was identified in a young man who had recovered from COVID-19. This sequence uses TRBV5-1 and TRBJ2-7; 9 bases in the junction line up with TRBD2. The CDR3: CASSLGHLRGGREQYF. The DNA is TGCGCCAGCAGCTTGGGCCACTTGCGGGGGGGCCGTGAGCAGTACTTC.